One and the same sample provided the 9 T cell receptor beta chains below, sequenced in a study of shared clonotypes between healthy human individuals. Positive CCR7 selection of CD45RO-negative cells yielded the naive CD8 cells, and terminally differentiated effector memory CD45RA+ cells were excluded. Generated by immunoSEQ multiplex PCR, the TCRdb table keeps only in-frame clones and is missing some. This table holds some 740,000 clones, 92% found once. The source material was naive CD8+ T cells sorted from blood. The origin of the receptors is a man aged 30 to 39 in good health.

The chain employs TRBV11-2 and TRBJ2-7; no clear D. The length of the CDR3 is 16 residues. Per germline, CDR1 SGHAT and CDR2 FQNNGV. V lost 5 bases, J lost 1 base, and 18 bases lay in between. The CDR3 nucleotides read TGTGCCAGCAGCCCCAACCCCCAGAGTCCGTCCTACGAGCAGTACTTC. It codes for CASSPNPQSPSYEQYF.

V is TRBV11-3 and J is TRBJ2-3; TRBD1 is a possible D gene (6 bases). Germline assignment: CDR1 SGHNT and CDR2 YENEEA. The CDR3 has 14 amino acids. Trimming cost V 3 bases and J 2 bases, with 9 bases left between them. Here the CDR3 reads CASSFWTDTDTQYF. In nucleotides, the CDR3 is TGTGCCAGCAGCTTCTGGACAGACACAGATACGCAGTATTTT. The entire variable domain, with the rest obtained from reference TRBV11-3 and TRBJ2-3, is as follows: EAGVVQSPRYKIIEKKQPVAFWCNPISGHNTLYWYLQNLGQGPELLIRYENEEAVDDSQLPKDRFSAERLKGVDSTLKIQPAELGDSAVYLCASSFWTDTDTQYFGPGTRLTVL.

The chain combines TRBV10-3 with TRBJ2-7; TRBD1 matches at 7 bases. V was clipped by 4 bases and J by 3 bases; unmatched bases: 0. CDR3 length equals 12 residues. CDR1 is ENHRY and CDR2 is SYGVKD in the germline V gene. The CDR3 DNA is TGTGCCATCAGTGGGGACAGCTACGAGCAGTACTTC. Protein product: CAISGDSYEQYF.

This CDR3 is CASSNRQGIFYEQYF. Here the CDR3 DNA reads TGTGCCAGCAGCAACCGACAGGGAATCTTTTACGAGCAGTACTTC. V and J are TRBV11-2 and TRBJ2-7; 7 positions match TRBD1. Germline CDR1 is SGHAT and CDR2 is FQNNGV. The CDR3 sequence is 15 residues long. V shed 5 bases and J 4 bases; nucleotides not matched to a gene: 11.

This clone has just one count. The same CDR3 also results from other DNA sequences found in this sample. This chain links TRBV30 with TRBJ2-7, with TRBD2 matching over 13 bases. Germline lookup yields CDR1 GTSNPN and CDR2 SVGIG (reference sequence). Unmatched junction bases numbered 2, after V lost 3 bases and J lost 3 bases. The CDR3 covers 14 residues. CDR3 nucleotides: TGTGCCTGGAGCTGGACTAGCGGGAGCTACGAGCAGTACTTC. Its translation: CAWSWTSGSYEQYF.

This clone is a singleton in its sample. The V call is TRBV4-1, the J call TRBJ2-5, with D hard to call. This CDR3 has 16 residues. In germline, CDR1 is MGHRA, CDR2 YSYEKL. Trimming cost V 1 base and J 0 bases, with 12 bases left between them. This CDR3 reads CASSQVPGRYQETQYF. CDR3 bases: TGCGCCAGCAGCCAAGTACCAGGCAGGTACCAAGAGACCCAGTACTTC.

The chain couples TRBV11-2 to TRBJ2-2; 11 bases fit TRBD2. Germline CDR1 reads SGHAT; CDR2 reads FQNNGV. V shed 5 bases and J 5 bases; nucleotides not matched to a gene: 10. The CDR3 extends over 17 amino acids. CDR3 loop: CASSRSLAGGVTGELFF. The DNA of the CDR3 is TGTGCCAGCAGCCGCTCTCTAGCGGGAGGTGTGACCGGGGAGCTGTTTTTT.

This clone was seen just once. The V gene is TRBV28, the J gene TRBJ2-3; tentatively, D is TRBD2 (5 bases). This CDR3 spans 14 amino acids. V was shortened by 2 bases and J by 2 bases, with 8 bases between the two germline ends. Germline lookup yields CDR1 MDHEN and CDR2 SYDVKM. The CDR3 bases are TGTGCCAGCAGTTTAATGGAGGACACAGATACGCAGTATTTT. Translated: CASSLMEDTDTQYF.

This clone was counted once. The CDR3 region is CAWSVPRMNTEAFF. The CDR3 DNA follows: TGTGCCTGGAGTGTTCCGAGGATGAACACTGAAGCTTTCTTT. V and J are TRBV30 and TRBJ1-1; D remains ambiguous. With 0 bases removed from V and 0 bases from J, the gap between germline ends came to 8 bases. This CDR3 region has 14 residues. Per germline, CDR1 GTSNPN and CDR2 SVGIG (reference sequence). Using reference TRBV30 and TRBJ1-1 for the parts outside the CDR3, the full variable domain is SQTIHQWPATLVQPVGSPLSLECTVEGTSNPNLYWYRQAAGRGLQLLFYSVGIGQISSEVPQNLSASRPQDRQFILSSKKLLLSDSGFYLCAWSVPRMNTEAFFGQGTRLTVV.